Sequencing of this T cell receptor beta chain was carried out in a study of CXCR3-negative and CXCR3-positive naive CD8 T cells. Germline V gene data show CDR1 as MNHEY and CDR2 as SMNVEV (reference sequence). This CDR3 spans 14 amino acids. Points on this clonotype: Its specificity is unknown.

Whole-study findings and limits: CXCR3 expression dropped partially after cryopreservation, and most assays relied on fresh PBMCs. TRB CDR3 properties served as the basis for inferring TCR strength, and surface CD5 was comparable between naive subsets.

Every individual CD8+ T cell subset underwent sorting in triplicate at 300,000 to 350,000 cells apiece. The TRB cDNA libraries were prepared by 5' RACE with UMI labels. TCRdb reprocessed the 5' RACE reads and reports one entry per CDR3 protein, with no DNA. This repertoire comprises about 130,000 distinct CDR3 sequences; its ten largest clones make up under 0.5%. Source material: naive CXCR3- CD8+ T cells from blood. The sample's subset: CD45RO-CCR7+CD27+CD95- naive CD8+ T cells lacking CXCR3 (TNR3-). The chain carries TRBV27 and TRBJ2-7. This clonotype originated in a human donor in good health. Some clones in this sample may be carry-over from other donors' samples. The chain's CDR3 is CASSTSDEIGEQYF.